This TCR beta chain was recovered during a study of shared clonotypes between healthy human individuals. Across the whole study: Three CD4 naive, three CD4 memory, two CD8 naive and one CD8 memory plate were used per donor. Study-wide points: Depth of sequencing was expected to influence donor clonotype sharing. Since donors were few, the genetic and exposure-history diversity represented was limited. Rarefaction showed sorted-subset sequencing was incomplete despite large depth.

TCRdb's copy holds only in-frame clones and misses some; the assay was immunoSEQ multiplex PCR. Found here are about 2.2 million clones, approximately 94% of them singletons; the top ten hold roughly 1.7%. The trim removed 0 bases at V and 6 bases at J, leaving 4 bases unmatched. The CDR3 sequence is 15 residues long. The V gene's germline CDR1 is MNHEY and CDR2 SMNVEV (reference sequence). As defined, naive CD8 cells were CD45RO-negative and positively selected for CCR7, with terminally differentiated effector memory CD45RA+ cells excluded. Note on this clone: Its cognate antigen is unknown.

Sequencing was performed on naive CD8+ T cells from PBMCs. The sequence was obtained from a man aged 18 to 30 in good health. Some clones in this sample may be carry-over from other donors' samples. J is TRBJ2-1 and V is TRBV27, with 8 bases identical to TRBD2. CDR3 in amino acids: CASSLSSGGGNEQFF. For the CDR3, the DNA is TGTGCCAGCAGTTTATCATCGGGAGGGGGCAATGAGCAGTTCTTC.